This entry lists 24 T cell receptor beta chains sequenced from one sample in a study of T cells in localized non-small cell lung cancer. Sequencing used immunoSEQ multiplex PCR; TCRdb keeps in-frame clones, though not all of them. The sample lists about 32,000 clones, roughly 87% seen once, with less than 5% in the top ten. Source: peripheral blood mononuclear cells, taken before any cancer treatment. These receptors were obtained from a woman aged 40-75 years with stage III lung adenocarcinoma.

The chain has TRBV30 and TRBJ2-2; D perhaps matches TRBD2 (6 bases). Trimming took off 4 bases at V and 3 bases at J, with 9 bases between the two ends. Germline CDR1 is GTSNPN and CDR2 is SVGIG (reference sequence). This CDR3 contains 13 residues. The CDR3 bases are TGTGCCTGGATCCGGGACTACACCGGGGAGCTGTTTTTT. It encodes CAWIRDYTGELFF.

The chain joins TRBV5-5 to TRBJ2-7, with D hard to call. CDR3 length: 14 residues. Between the trimmed V and J ends, which lost 0 bases and 4 bases, there was a span of 11 bases. Germline CDR1 is SGHKS and CDR2 is YYEKEE (reference sequence). The CDR3 DNA is TGTGCCAGCAGCTTGGGTACCAGAACTTACGAGCAGTACTTC. This translates into CASSLGTRTYEQYF.

The chain joins TRBV27 to TRBJ2-1, with 13 bases identical to TRBD2. Per the germline V gene, CDR1 is MNHEY and CDR2 is SMNVEV (reference sequence). This CDR3 has 17 amino acids. The trim removed 6 bases at V and 12 bases at J, leaving 17 bases unmatched. Here the CDR3 reads CASSPEVETSGRRGQFF. CDR3 DNA sequence: TGTGCCAGCAGCCCCGAGGTGGAGACTAGCGGGAGGAGGGGGCAGTTCTTC.

The genes are TRBV14 and TRBJ2-7; 11 nucleotides match TRBD2. V trimming: 4 bases; J trimming: 4 bases; junction bases outside the gene matches: 3. This CDR3 has 14 amino acids. Germline V gene sequence: CDR1 SGHDN, CDR2 FVKESK. CDR3 sequence (DNA): TGTGCCAGCAGCCGATCTAGCGGGAGGTACGAGCAGTACTTC. It encodes CASSRSSGRYEQYF.

This chain joins TRBV5-1 and TRBJ1-1, with D possibly being TRBD1 (5 bases). In germline, CDR1 is SGHRS, CDR2 YFSETQ. The germline V and J ends were trimmed by 6 bases and 1 base, with 16 bases remaining between them. The CDR3 runs to 15 residues. CDR3 residues: CASKGTTTENTEAFF. The CDR3, as DNA: TGCGCCAGCAAAGGGACGACCACCGAGAACACTGAAGCTTTCTTT.

This sequence joins TRBV11-3 and TRBJ2-2, with 10 bases matching TRBD2. The CDR3 has 15 amino acids. V trimming: 5 bases; J trimming: 6 bases; junction bases outside the gene matches: 6. CDR1 and CDR2 (germline): SGHNT, YENEEA. CDR3 in amino acids: CASSPQAGGPGELFF. The CDR3 DNA follows: TGTGCCAGCAGCCCGCAAGCGGGAGGGCCCGGGGAGCTGTTTTTT.

The chain couples TRBV11-2 to TRBJ1-3; D is ambiguous. The germline V and J ends were trimmed by 3 bases and 1 base, with 10 bases remaining between them. In germline, CDR1 is SGHAT, CDR2 FQNNGV. The CDR3 consists of 15 residues. CDR3 region: CASSLNRFSGNTIYF. CDR3 bases: TGTGCCAGCAGCTTGAACCGGTTTTCTGGAAACACCATATATTTT.

This chain links TRBV11-2 with TRBJ1-4, with D possibly matching TRBD1 (6 bases). Germline values: CDR1 SGHAT, CDR2 FQNNGV. The length of the CDR3 is 15 residues. Trimming removed 5 bases at V and 8 bases at J, with 18 bases between. The CDR3 DNA is TGTGCCAGCAGCCCCCTGGGGGGAGGGGGGGAAAAACTGTTTTTT. This gives the protein CASSPLGGGGEKLFF.

The chain employs TRBV30 and TRBJ1-4, with D possibly TRBD1 on 5 matching bases. CDR3 length: 14 residues. The germline V gene has CDR1 GTSNPN and CDR2 SVGIG (reference sequence). V lost 4 bases and J lost 8, with 17 bases in between. CDR3 residues: CAWTREGLGEKLFF. CDR3 in DNA: TGTGCCTGGACCAGGGAGGGCCTTGGGGAAAAACTGTTTTTT.

This chain joins TRBV28 and TRBJ1-5; no clear D gene. This CDR3 comprises 12 residues. Germline lookup yields CDR1 MDHEN and CDR2 SYDVKM. Trimming took off 7 bases at V and 3 bases at J, with 7 bases between the two ends. CDR3 nucleotide sequence: TGTGCCAGCACCCCCACCAATCAGCCCCAGCATTTT. Encoded protein: CASTPTNQPQHF.

CDR3 sequence reads: CASSYSRTDGYTF. The CDR3 region has the DNA TGTGCCAGCAGTTACTCACGGACGGATGGCTACACCTTC. The rearrangement joins TRBV6-5 to TRBJ1-2; D call uncertain. The CDR3 length is 13 residues. Trimming cost V 0 bases and J 6 bases, with 8 bases left between them. Germline-derived CDR1 and CDR2 are MNHEY and SVGAGI.

The chain employs TRBV5-4 and TRBJ2-2; 9 nucleotides align to TRBD2. The CDR3 consists of 18 residues. Trimming took 4 bases from V and 2 from J; bases not matched to a gene: 12. Germline-derived CDR1 and CDR2 are SGHNT and YYREEE (reference sequence). The CDR3 sequence: CASSPGTLRGGNTGELFF. CDR3 DNA sequence: TGTGCCAGCAGCCCCGGGACCCTGCGGGGGGGCAACACCGGGGAGCTGTTTTTT.

The CDR3 sequence: CASSPPTGGSDEQYF. CDR3 DNA sequence: TGTGCCAGCAGTCCTCCGACAGGGGGCTCTGACGAGCAGTACTTC. The chain links TRBV6-6 to TRBJ2-7, with 10 bases lining up with TRBD1. V lost 5 bases, J lost 5 bases, and 9 bases stayed unmatched. The CDR3 covers 15 residues. Germline V lookup: CDR1 MNHNY, CDR2 SVGAGI (reference sequence).

This chain connects TRBV6-6 to TRBJ1-6; D is ambiguous. V was cut by 2 bases and J by 9 bases, with 11 bases left in between. CDR3 size: 14 residues. Germline V gene lookup returns CDR1 MNHNY and CDR2 SVGAGI (reference sequence). CDR3 region: CASSYRDVVSPLHF. DNA for the CDR3: TGTGCCAGCAGTTACAGGGATGTGGTTTCACCCCTCCACTTT.

This clone was seen a few times. The CDR3 DNA reads as TGTGCCAGCAGATCAATCAGCGGGGGGGAATACAATGAGCAGTTCTTC. Its protein is CASRSISGGEYNEQFF. This sequence joins TRBV28 and TRBJ2-1; 10 bases map to TRBD2. This CDR3 is 16 amino acids long. V shed 6 bases, J shed 4 bases, and the junction held 9 bases outside the gene matches. Germline V gene sequence: CDR1 MDHEN, CDR2 SYDVKM.

The rearrangement joins TRBV18 to TRBJ2-3, with D perhaps given as TRBD1 or TRBD2 (5 bases each). The CDR3 runs 16 residues. Trimming left V 0 bases short and J 1 base short, with 11 bases between. Germline V CDR1 and CDR2: KGHSH, LQKENI. In DNA, the CDR3 is TGTGCCAGCTCACCACCAAGGGGAGAGGGCACAGATACGCAGTATTTT. This gives the protein CASSPPRGEGTDTQYF.

The V gene is TRBV7-9, the J gene TRBJ1-2; no reliable D call. This CDR3 comprises 12 residues. The V and J ends lost 7 bases and 7 bases respectively, with 13 bases between them. Germline CDR1 and CDR2: SEHNR and FQNEAQ (reference sequence). In DNA, the CDR3 is TGTGCCAGCACCGTGGAGGGTAGTGGCTACACCTTC. Its protein product is CASTVEGSGYTF. Supplemented by reference TRBV7-9 and TRBJ1-2, the full variable domain reads DTGVSQNPRHKITKRGQNVTFRCDPISEHNRLYWYRQTLGQGPEFLTYFQNEAQLEKSRLLSDRFSAERPKGSFSTLEIQRTEQGDSAMYLCASTVEGSGYTFGSGTRLTVV.

The chain joins TRBV30 to TRBJ1-1, with TRBD1 matching over 7 bases. The ends lost 5 bases at V and 5 bases at J; junction bases unmatched: 8. Germline lookup yields CDR1 GTSNPN and CDR2 SVGIG (reference sequence). The CDR3 is 13 residues long. As DNA, the CDR3 is TGTGCCTGGGACAGGGTGAAAAGGACTGAAGCTTTCTTT. Its translation is CAWDRVKRTEAFF. The full variable domain, with the rest looked up from reference TRBV30 and TRBJ1-1, is SQTIHQWPATLVQPVGSPLSLECTVEGTSNPNLYWYRQAAGRGLQLLFYSVGIGQISSEVPQNLSASRPQDRQFILSSKKLLLSDSGFYLCAWDRVKRTEAFFGQGTRLTVV.

There are a few counts of this clone. The chain combines TRBV6-1 with TRBJ1-1; D perhaps matches TRBD1 (6 bases). This CDR3 has 15 amino acids. From germline, CDR1 is MNHNS and CDR2 SASEGT. Trimming pared 6 bases from V and 0 bases from J, leaving 14 bases between. CDR3 DNA: TGTGCCAGCAGGAAGGGGGGGGGCATGAACACTGAAGCTTTCTTT. This codes for CASRKGGGMNTEAFF.

The chain couples TRBV5-4 to TRBJ2-1; D may be TRBD1 (5 bases). The CDR3 runs 15 residues. The V gene lost 1 base and the J gene lost 0 bases, with 8 bases spanning the gap. The germline V gene encodes CDR1 SGHNT and CDR2 YYREEE (reference sequence). CDR3 nucleotides: TGTGCCAGCAGCTTGCAAACAGGCTCCTACAATGAGCAGTTCTTC. Amino acid sequence: CASSLQTGSYNEQFF.

The chain joins TRBV5-8 to TRBJ1-6; 8 bases agree with TRBD1. V was clipped by 2 bases and J by 10 bases; unmatched bases: 8. This CDR3 is built from 15 residues. Germline V gene sequence: CDR1 SGHTS, CDR2 YDEGEE. The CDR3 region has the DNA TGTGCCAGCAGCTTACAGGGGGGGGGTGTCTCACCCCTCCACTTT. Protein product: CASSLQGGGVSPLHF.

The chain recombines TRBV27 with TRBJ1-1; 8 positions agree with TRBD1. J gave up 4 bases and V 5 bases, and 18 bases lay outside the gene matches. The CDR3 runs 18 residues. The germline V gene encodes CDR1 MNHEY and CDR2 SMNVEV (reference sequence). In DNA form, the CDR3 reads TGTGCCAGCAGTCGGCGCCGGGACAGGTTGGGGCTGGGCACTGAAGCTTTCTTT. This encodes CASSRRRDRLGLGTEAFF.

CDR3 sequence (DNA): TGTGCCTGGAGACGGGGCAGGGTTGGTTTGGGGGCCAACGTCCTGACTTTC. It codes for CAWRRGRVGLGANVLTF. This chain uses TRBV30 with TRBJ2-6, with D possibly being TRBD1 or TRBD2 (5 bases each). The CDR3 is made up of 17 amino acids. From germline, CDR1 is GTSNPN and CDR2 SVGIG (reference sequence). The V end was cut by 3 bases, the J end by 4 bases, with 19 bases between.

The rearrangement joins TRBV25-1 to TRBJ2-3; 7 bases map to TRBD2. Germline V gene data show CDR1 as MGHDK and CDR2 as SYGVNS. The CDR3 loop spans 15 amino acids. The ends lost 1 base at V and 6 bases at J; junction bases unmatched: 7. DNA for the CDR3: TGTGCCAGCAGTGAATCCCGCGGGAGAGGGGATACGCAGTATTTT. Translating gives CASSESRGRGDTQYF.